These 12 T cell receptor beta chains were all obtained from the same sample, sequenced in a study of early T cells in non-severe SARS-CoV-2 infection. TCRdb processed the 5' RACE reads anew with MiXCR; each CDR3 protein has one entry. This table holds tens of thousands of distinct CDR3 sequences, around 12% found once. Material for sequencing was whole blood. All receptors derive from an adult who was a healthcare worker with PCR-confirmed SARS-CoV-2 infection or an uninfected control (not recorded which).

This clonotype was seen just once. This rearrangement joins TRBV7-2 to TRBJ1-6; a weak D match, TRBD1 (5 bases). The CDR3 spans 17 residues. Looked up from germline, CDR1 is SGHTA and CDR2 is FQGNSA. The ends were cut back, 0 bases at V and 6 bases at J, with 15 bases in the middle. The CDR3 here is CASSLALFGGGNSPLHF. In nucleotides, the CDR3 is TGTGCCAGCAGCTTAGCGCTTTTTGGGGGGGGTAATTCACCCCTCCACTTT.

The CDR3 loop reads CAISGTGETTEAFF. The CDR3 DNA reads as TGTGCCATCAGTGGGACAGGGGAGACCACTGAAGCTTTCTTT. The chain combines TRBV10-3 with TRBJ1-1; the match to TRBD1 covers 9 bases. Germline V gene sequence: CDR1 ENHRY, CDR2 SYGVKD. The CDR3 extends over 14 amino acids. J was trimmed by 4 bases and V by 4 bases; bases with no gene match: 4.

This clonotype was counted only a few times. This sequence joins TRBV20-1 and TRBJ2-1; 10 bases line up with TRBD2. V shed 5 bases, J shed 6 bases, and the junction held 10 bases outside the gene matches. This CDR3 has 15 residues. Germline assignment: CDR1 DFQATT and CDR2 SNEGSKA (reference sequence). This chain's CDR3 is CSALLLAGDSNEQFF. CDR3 DNA: TGCAGTGCTCTTCTTCTAGCGGGAGATTCCAATGAGCAGTTCTTC.

This clonotype has at least ten counts. V usage is TRBV12-3 or TRBV12-4 and J usage is TRBJ2-7; 9 bases match TRBD1. The junction had 3 bases not matched to a gene; V was cut back by 5 bases and J by 1 base. The CDR3 totals 14 residues. The CDR3 here is CASSQGQGSYEQYF. The CDR3 bases are TGTGCCAGCAGTCAGGGACAGGGATCCTACGAGCAGTACTTC.

This clonotype came up many times. The CDR3 DNA is TGTGCCAGCAGTGAAGCCCCACCCGGACAGGGTTGGAGCGAGCAGTACTTC. Amino acid sequence: CASSEAPPGQGWSEQYF. This chain joins TRBV2 and TRBJ2-7; 8 nucleotides line up with TRBD1. Trimming took 0 bases from V and 6 from J; bases not matched to a gene: 13. CDR1 and CDR2 (germline): SNHLY, FYNNEI. The CDR3 sequence is 17 residues long. The whole variable domain, filled in from reference TRBV2 and TRBJ2-7, reads EPEVTQTPSHQVTQMGQEVILRCVPISNHLYFYWYRQILGQKVEFLVSFYNNEISEKSEIFDDQFSVERPDGSNFTLKIRSTKLEDSAMYFCASSEAPPGQGWSEQYFGPGTRLTVT.

A few counts support this clonotype. The CDR3 nucleotides are TGTGCCAGCAGTGAATGGGCCCGGGGAAATGGCTACACCTTC. Translating it yields CASSEWARGNGYTF. The chain carries TRBV25-1 and TRBJ1-2; D uncertain. Trimming took off 1 base at V and 6 bases at J, with 12 bases between the two ends. Germline CDR1 reads MGHDK; CDR2 reads SYGVNS. This CDR3 has 14 residues.

The table lists this clonotype with a few counts. The rearrangement joins TRBV29-1 to TRBJ2-1; 7 bases are shared with TRBD2. CDR3 length: 13 amino acids. Germline V CDR1 and CDR2: SQVTM, ANQGSEA. Trimming at V came to 4 bases and at J to 9 bases, leaving 9 bases not matched to a gene. The CDR3 DNA is TGCAGCGTTGGGCGGGAGTTCTTGGGTGAGCAGTTCTTC. Protein sequence: CSVGREFLGEQFF.

This clonotype was found many times. The genes are TRBV5-4 and TRBJ2-1; the D gene could be TRBD1 or TRBD2 (5 bases each). CDR3 length: 16 amino acids. The germline V gene encodes CDR1 SGHNT and CDR2 YYREEE (reference sequence). Trimming took 0 bases from V and 0 from J, leaving 10 bases between them. The CDR3 coding sequence is TGTGCCAGCAGCTTGGGGGGGTTAAGCTCCTACAATGAGCAGTTCTTC. Protein sequence: CASSLGGLSSYNEQFF.

The V and J genes are TRBV7-9 and TRBJ1-1; D gene uncertain. Trimming left V 0 bases short and J 1 base short, with 9 bases between. The CDR3 totals 15 residues. Looked up from germline, CDR1 is SEHNR and CDR2 is FQNEAQ (reference sequence). The chain's CDR3 is CASSLAGGQNTEAFF. The CDR3 DNA follows: TGTGCCAGCAGCTTAGCGGGCGGGCAGAACACTGAAGCTTTCTTT.

At least ten counts were recorded for this clonotype. The DNA for the CDR3 is TGCAGTGCTAGAGATCTCGGGGGAACCCAAGAGACCCAGTACTTC. Translating it yields CSARDLGGTQETQYF. The chain links TRBV20-1 to TRBJ2-5; D possibly corresponds to TRBD2 (6 bases). Germline V gene data show CDR1 as DFQATT and CDR2 as SNEGSKA (reference sequence). CDR3 length: 15 residues. With 0 bases removed from V and 1 base from J, the gap between germline ends came to 12 bases.

This sequence joins TRBV29-1 and TRBJ2-1, with 7 nucleotides matching TRBD2. CDR1 is SQVTM, CDR2 ANQGSEA, per germline. The trim removed 4 bases at V and 7 bases at J, leaving 7 bases unmatched. The CDR3 is 13 amino acids. Here the CDR3 reads CSVAGGRFNEQFF. In DNA, the CDR3 is TGCAGCGTTGCAGGCGGGAGATTTAATGAGCAGTTCTTC.

This chain links TRBV12-3 or TRBV12-4 with TRBJ1-4, with 8 bases matching TRBD1. This CDR3 has 14 residues. J gave up 10 bases and V 6 bases, and 10 bases lay outside the gene matches. CDR3 protein: CASRLGQDGRKLFF. The CDR3 DNA is TGTGCCAGCAGGCTGGGACAGGACGGAAGAAAACTGTTTTTT.